This T cell receptor beta chain came from a study of control samples from healthy donors and cancer patients. Germline V gene lookup returns CDR1 SGHKS and CDR2 YYEKEE (reference sequence). This CDR3 contains 15 residues. V was pared by 4 bases and J by 10 bases, with 18 bases between. Clones were sequenced by immunoSEQ multiplex PCR, and TCRdb holds only the in-frame ones, with some missing. The data show some 120,000 clones, with 90% seen just once and 2% to 2.5% held by the top ten. J is TRBJ1-6 and V is TRBV5-5; D is unresolved. The clonotype comes from a man between 18 and 29 years old in good health. Sequencing was carried out using blood. This CDR3 is CASSVYSEVTSPLHF. CDR3 in DNA: TGTGCCAGCAGCGTCTATTCCGAGGTGACCTCACCCCTCCACTTT. Together with reference TRBV5-5 and TRBJ1-6, the CDR3 gives the full variable domain: DAGVTQSPTHLIKTRGQQVTLRCSPISGHKSVSWYQQVLGQGPQFIFQYYEKEERGRGNFPDRFSARQFPNYSSELNVNALLLGDSALYLCASSVYSEVTSPLHFGNGTRLTVT.